The rows below give T cell receptor beta chains drawn from one sample of a study of blood T cell repertoires in COVID-19. The assay was immunoSEQ multiplex PCR, and TCRdb's table has in-frame clones only and misses some. The data show 68,000 or so clones, roughly 85% seen once. Material: peripheral blood. The origin of the receptors is a human donor in a cohort sampled during active COVID-19. Both conserved end residues are part of each CDR3. D genes are given only for firm matches. Clone size is given for some rows only: seen once, a few or many times, or a class if the clone is expanded.

j_gene: TRBJ1-6
abundance: -
v_gene: TRBV28
d_gene: -
CDR3nt: TGTGCCAGCAGACCTAATTCCGGGGGGCGAACGAGGTCACCCCTCCACTTT
CDR3aa: CASRPNSGGRTRSPLHF

j_gene: TRBJ2-1
abundance: -
v_gene: TRBV10-1
d_gene: -
CDR3nt: TGCGCCAGCAGTGAGCCCCTCCAGAATCGAGGGGAGCAGTTCTTC
CDR3aa: CASSEPLQNRGEQFF

j_gene: TRBJ2-3
abundance: -
v_gene: TRBV11-3
d_gene: TRBD2
CDR3nt: TGTGCCAGCAGCCTCGCCGGACTAGCGGGGGTGGAGTCTAGCACAGATACGCAGTATTTT
CDR3aa: CASSLAGLAGVESSTDTQYF

j_gene: TRBJ2-3
abundance: -
v_gene: TRBV7-9
d_gene: TRBD2
CDR3nt: TGTGCCAGCAGACCCGGGGGGTACGGGGATACGCAGTATTTT
CDR3aa: CASRPGGYGDTQYF

j_gene: TRBJ1-1
abundance: -
v_gene: TRBV29-1
d_gene: -
CDR3nt: TGCAGCGCAACGAGATGGGGCGCCTTGAACACTGAAGCTTTCTTT
CDR3aa: CSATRWGALNTEAFF

j_gene: TRBJ2-7
abundance: once
v_gene: TRBV5-1
d_gene: -
CDR3nt: TGCGCCAGCAGCCGAAACCCCGGGACACAATCCTACGAGCAGTACTTC
CDR3aa: CASSRNPGTQSYEQYF

j_gene: TRBJ1-3
abundance: -
v_gene: TRBV6-5
d_gene: -
CDR3nt: TGTGCCAGCAAGCTCCTGAACTCTGGAAACACCATATATTTT
CDR3aa: CASKLLNSGNTIYF

j_gene: TRBJ2-2
abundance: -
v_gene: TRBV19
d_gene: TRBD1
CDR3nt: TGTGCCAGTCGTGTGCCGGGACAGGGTAACACCGGGGAGCTGTTTTTT
CDR3aa: CASRVPGQGNTGELFF

j_gene: TRBJ2-3
abundance: few
v_gene: TRBV11-2
d_gene: TRBD2
CDR3nt: TGTGCCAGCAGCTTACTAGCGGGGCCCACAGATACGCAGTATTTT
CDR3aa: CASSLLAGPTDTQYF

j_gene: TRBJ2-2
abundance: few
v_gene: TRBV4-2
d_gene: TRBD2
CDR3nt: TGTGCCAGCAGCCAAGATAGACTAGCCTTCACCGGGGAGCTGTTTTTT
CDR3aa: CASSQDRLAFTGELFF

j_gene: TRBJ2-1
abundance: once
v_gene: TRBV4-1
d_gene: -
CDR3nt: TGCGCCAGCAGCCAGGGGGGAGACTCCTACAATGAGCAGTTCTTC
CDR3aa: CASSQGGDSYNEQFF

j_gene: TRBJ2-3
abundance: -
v_gene: TRBV9
d_gene: -
CDR3nt: TGTGCCAGCAGCGCTCGAGCGGAACTCAAGAAGGATACGCAGTATTTT
CDR3aa: CASSARAELKKDTQYF

j_gene: TRBJ1-2
abundance: -
v_gene: TRBV21-1
d_gene: -
CDR3nt: TGTGCCAGCACCCGGAGGGATAACTATGGCTACACCTTC
CDR3aa: CASTRRDNYGYTF

j_gene: TRBJ2-3
abundance: -
v_gene: TRBV28
d_gene: -
CDR3nt: TGTGCCAGCACTGACAGCAACACAGATACGCAGTATTTT
CDR3aa: CASTDSNTDTQYF

j_gene: TRBJ1-3
abundance: -
v_gene: TRBV3-1/TRBV3-2
d_gene: TRBD1
CDR3nt: TGTGCCACCTCAGAGCAGGGGGCAGTTGGAAACACCATATATTTT
CDR3aa: CATSEQGAVGNTIYF

j_gene: TRBJ1-5
abundance: -
v_gene: TRBV27
d_gene: TRBD1
CDR3nt: TGTGCCAGCAGACAGGGGACAGGGCGGACTAATCAGCCCCAGCATTTT
CDR3aa: CASRQGTGRTNQPQHF

j_gene: TRBJ1-2
abundance: -
v_gene: TRBV5-1
d_gene: -
CDR3nt: TGCGCCAGCAGCCTTGGAGGCATAAACTATGGCTACACCTTC
CDR3aa: CASSLGGINYGYTF

j_gene: TRBJ2-7
abundance: -
v_gene: TRBV30
d_gene: -
CDR3nt: TGTGCCTGGAGTGTGGCGGGGCTTGAGTACTTC
CDR3aa: CAWSVAGLEYF

j_gene: TRBJ2-5
abundance: -
v_gene: TRBV5-5
d_gene: TRBD1
CDR3nt: TGTGCCAGCTTGAGGACAGGGAGTCCAGAGACCCAATACTTC
CDR3aa: CASLRTGSPETQYF

j_gene: TRBJ2-3
abundance: -
v_gene: TRBV3-1/TRBV3-2
d_gene: -
CDR3nt: TGTGCCAGCAGTTCCCACACAGATACGCAGTATTTT
CDR3aa: CASSSHTDTQYF

j_gene: TRBJ2-4
abundance: -
v_gene: TRBV2
d_gene: TRBD2
CDR3nt: TGTGCCAGCAGTGAAGCTAGCGGGGGCGTCAAAGCCAAAAACATTCAGTACTTC
CDR3aa: CASSEASGGVKAKNIQYF

j_gene: TRBJ1-1
abundance: -
v_gene: TRBV13
d_gene: -
CDR3nt: TGTGCCAGCAGCTTGGTTGCCAGCGTGAACACTGAAGCTTTCTTT
CDR3aa: CASSLVASVNTEAFF

j_gene: TRBJ2-7
abundance: -
v_gene: TRBV4-1
d_gene: -
CDR3nt: TGCGCCAGCAGCCAAGGCGTCGGGGGCTACGAGCAGTACTTC
CDR3aa: CASSQGVGGYEQYF

j_gene: TRBJ1-1
abundance: -
v_gene: TRBV7-9
d_gene: TRBD1
CDR3nt: TGTGCCAGCAGCTCTATACAGGGGGCGCGGACTGAAGCTTTCTTT
CDR3aa: CASSSIQGARTEAFF

j_gene: TRBJ1-5
abundance: -
v_gene: TRBV19
d_gene: -
CDR3nt: TGTGCCAGTAGTATGATAGTCGAGGTCCTTCAGCCCCAGCATTTT
CDR3aa: CASSMIVEVLQPQHF

j_gene: TRBJ2-5
abundance: once
v_gene: TRBV11-2
d_gene: -
CDR3nt: TGTGCCAGCAGCTTAGATCACGGGGGACGAACCCAGTACTTC
CDR3aa: CASSLDHGGRTQYF

j_gene: TRBJ1-1
abundance: -
v_gene: TRBV27
d_gene: -
CDR3nt: TGTGCCAGCAGTTTATATTTCAGGGGAGAAGCTTTCTTT
CDR3aa: CASSLYFRGEAFF

j_gene: TRBJ1-2
abundance: -
v_gene: TRBV3-1/TRBV3-2
d_gene: TRBD1
CDR3nt: TGTGCCAGCAGCCTACACGGACCGAGACAGGGGGCGGGTGGCTACACCTTC
CDR3aa: CASSLHGPRQGAGGYTF

j_gene: TRBJ1-2
abundance: -
v_gene: TRBV3-1/TRBV3-2
d_gene: -
CDR3nt: TGTGCCAGCAGCCCCGCCCCGGTTAGTGGCTATGGCTACACCTTC
CDR3aa: CASSPAPVSGYGYTF

j_gene: TRBJ2-3
abundance: -
v_gene: TRBV5-4
d_gene: -
CDR3nt: TGTGCCAGCAGCTTCGGGACTTCCACAGATACGCAGTATTTT
CDR3aa: CASSFGTSTDTQYF

j_gene: TRBJ2-1
abundance: -
v_gene: TRBV7-2
d_gene: TRBD1
CDR3nt: TGTGCCAGCAGCTTACTGGGACAGGGGGTTTGGGGAAATGAGCAGTTCTTC
CDR3aa: CASSLLGQGVWGNEQFF

j_gene: TRBJ2-3
abundance: -
v_gene: TRBV28
d_gene: -
CDR3nt: TGTGCCAGCAGTTTATGGAGCGGACTCAGCACAGATACGCAGTATTTT
CDR3aa: CASSLWSGLSTDTQYF

j_gene: TRBJ1-1
abundance: -
v_gene: TRBV7-2
d_gene: -
CDR3nt: TGTGCCAGCAGCTTTGCGTTAACCATGAACACTGAAGCTTTCTTT
CDR3aa: CASSFALTMNTEAFF

j_gene: TRBJ1-2
abundance: -
v_gene: TRBV14
d_gene: -
CDR3nt: TGTGCCAGCAGCCAAGATCCCTCAGGGTTTGACGGCTACACCTTC
CDR3aa: CASSQDPSGFDGYTF

j_gene: TRBJ1-6
abundance: few
v_gene: TRBV14
d_gene: TRBD1
CDR3nt: TGTGCCAGCAGCCATCTCGTGCAGGGGGGTAATTCACCCCTCCACTTT
CDR3aa: CASSHLVQGGNSPLHF

j_gene: TRBJ2-1
abundance: -
v_gene: TRBV18
d_gene: TRBD2
CDR3nt: TGTGCCAGCTCACCTCTCCACTCTAGCGGGGGGAATGAGCAGTTCTTC
CDR3aa: CASSPLHSSGGNEQFF

j_gene: TRBJ2-1
abundance: -
v_gene: TRBV5-6
d_gene: TRBD2
CDR3nt: TGTGCCAGCAGCCTACTACTAGCGGGGGGTAGCAATGAGCAGTTCTTC
CDR3aa: CASSLLLAGGSNEQFF

j_gene: TRBJ2-2
abundance: -
v_gene: TRBV27
d_gene: TRBD2
CDR3nt: TGTGCCAGCAGTTTCCTGTTTAGCGGGCCAAAAAGGGGCGGGGAGCTGTTTTTT
CDR3aa: CASSFLFSGPKRGGELFF

j_gene: TRBJ2-1
abundance: -
v_gene: TRBV3-1/TRBV3-2
d_gene: -
CDR3nt: TGTGCCAGCAGCCAAAACGCACTAGGCAATGAGCAGTTCTTC
CDR3aa: CASSQNALGNEQFF

j_gene: TRBJ2-3
abundance: -
v_gene: TRBV5-6
d_gene: -
CDR3nt: TGTGCCAGCAGCTTTTGGGCCCTCTGGGATACGCAGTATTTT
CDR3aa: CASSFWALWDTQYF

j_gene: TRBJ2-3
abundance: -
v_gene: TRBV4-3
d_gene: TRBD2
CDR3nt: TGCGCCAGCAGCCAAGATCCGACGGGGGGGGTTTCAGATACGCAGTATTTT
CDR3aa: CASSQDPTGGVSDTQYF

j_gene: TRBJ2-1
abundance: -
v_gene: TRBV6-2/TRBV6-3
d_gene: -
CDR3nt: TGTGCCAGCAGCGGAGAGGGAAAGCGGCTCCCCCAGTTCTTC
CDR3aa: CASSGEGKRLPQFF

j_gene: TRBJ1-1
abundance: once
v_gene: TRBV7-2
d_gene: -
CDR3nt: TGTGCCAGCAGCTTAGAGGGGGACGTTGGCACTGAAGCTTTCTTT
CDR3aa: CASSLEGDVGTEAFF

j_gene: TRBJ1-1
abundance: -
v_gene: TRBV28
d_gene: -
CDR3nt: TGTGCCAGCAGTTTATACGGGGGGGGGTATGCTTTCTTT
CDR3aa: CASSLYGGGYAFF

j_gene: TRBJ2-3
abundance: -
v_gene: TRBV11-2
d_gene: TRBD2
CDR3nt: TGTGCCAGCAGCTTAAGGCGGGGGGCGGAGGATACGCAGTATTTT
CDR3aa: CASSLRRGAEDTQYF

j_gene: TRBJ2-3
abundance: -
v_gene: TRBV2
d_gene: -
CDR3nt: TGTGCCAGCGCTCCTACAGCGCGGGGAAGCACAGATACGCAGTATTTT
CDR3aa: CASAPTARGSTDTQYF

j_gene: TRBJ2-7
abundance: -
v_gene: TRBV30
d_gene: -
CDR3nt: TGTGCCTGGAGAGTCCCGGGAACCTACGAGCAGTACTTC
CDR3aa: CAWRVPGTYEQYF

j_gene: TRBJ2-5
abundance: -
v_gene: TRBV14
d_gene: TRBD2
CDR3nt: TGTGCCAGCAGCCAGACTAGCGGGGACGAGACCCAGTACTTC
CDR3aa: CASSQTSGDETQYF

j_gene: TRBJ2-6
abundance: -
v_gene: TRBV15
d_gene: -
CDR3nt: TGTGCCACCAGCAAAAAGGAGGACTTCTGGGGAAGAGGGGCCAACGTCCTGACTTTC
CDR3aa: CATSKKEDFWGRGANVLTF

j_gene: TRBJ2-1
abundance: -
v_gene: TRBV5-1
d_gene: TRBD2
CDR3nt: TGCGCCAGCAGCCCCGGGAGAGGGCCAGCGGGGTACAACAATGAGCAGTTCTTC
CDR3aa: CASSPGRGPAGYNNEQFF

j_gene: TRBJ1-1
abundance: -
v_gene: TRBV18
d_gene: TRBD1
CDR3nt: TGTGCCAGCTCACGTTACAGGGGAGTTGGCATGAACACTGAAGCTTTCTTT
CDR3aa: CASSRYRGVGMNTEAFF

j_gene: TRBJ2-3
abundance: -
v_gene: TRBV5-1
d_gene: TRBD1
CDR3nt: TGCGCCAGCAGCGCCCGACAGGGGAACACAGATACGCAGTATTTT
CDR3aa: CASSARQGNTDTQYF

j_gene: TRBJ2-6
abundance: -
v_gene: TRBV9
d_gene: TRBD2
CDR3nt: TGTGCCAGCAGCGGGGGGACTAGCGGGAGCTCTGGGGCCAACGTCCTGACTTTC
CDR3aa: CASSGGTSGSSGANVLTF

j_gene: TRBJ2-3
abundance: few
v_gene: TRBV7-9
d_gene: TRBD2
CDR3nt: TGTGCCAGCAGCTTCGGGACTAGCGGGGGGCACACAGATACGCAGTATTTT
CDR3aa: CASSFGTSGGHTDTQYF

j_gene: TRBJ1-1
abundance: -
v_gene: TRBV2
d_gene: TRBD1
CDR3nt: TGTGCCAGCAGGCACAGGGGGTCGAACACTGAAGCTTTCTTT
CDR3aa: CASRHRGSNTEAFF

j_gene: TRBJ2-3
abundance: -
v_gene: TRBV7-3
d_gene: TRBD2
CDR3nt: TGTGCCAGCAGCTTAAACCGGGGGGTTCCGGATACGCAGTATTTT
CDR3aa: CASSLNRGVPDTQYF

j_gene: TRBJ2-7
abundance: -
v_gene: TRBV11-3
d_gene: -
CDR3nt: TGTGCCAGCAGCTTAGAGATGAGGGAGCAGTACTTC
CDR3aa: CASSLEMREQYF

j_gene: TRBJ2-3
abundance: -
v_gene: TRBV6-1
d_gene: TRBD2
CDR3nt: TGTGCCAGCAGTGACCTAGCGGGAGTCACAGATACGCAGTATTTT
CDR3aa: CASSDLAGVTDTQYF

j_gene: TRBJ1-2
abundance: -
v_gene: TRBV29-1
d_gene: -
CDR3nt: TGCAGCTCGAGGACACCGTCCTATGGCTACACCTTC
CDR3aa: CSSRTPSYGYTF